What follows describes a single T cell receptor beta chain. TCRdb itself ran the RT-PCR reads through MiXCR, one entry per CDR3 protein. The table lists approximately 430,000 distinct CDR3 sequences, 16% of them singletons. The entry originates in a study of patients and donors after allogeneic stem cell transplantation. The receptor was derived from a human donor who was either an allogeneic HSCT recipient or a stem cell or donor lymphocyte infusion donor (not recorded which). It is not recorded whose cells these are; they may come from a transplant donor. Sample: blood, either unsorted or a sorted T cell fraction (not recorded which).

CDR3 in amino acids: CASSYGTLGNTIYF. DNA of the CDR3: TGTGCCAGCAGCTACGGGACACTCGGAAACACCATATATTTT. The rearrangement uses TRBV6-5 and TRBJ1-3; D is perhaps TRBD1 (6 bases). With 6 bases removed from V and 4 bases from J, the gap between germline ends came to 13 bases. Germline CDR1 MNHEY, CDR2 SVGAGI. This CDR3 spans 14 amino acids.